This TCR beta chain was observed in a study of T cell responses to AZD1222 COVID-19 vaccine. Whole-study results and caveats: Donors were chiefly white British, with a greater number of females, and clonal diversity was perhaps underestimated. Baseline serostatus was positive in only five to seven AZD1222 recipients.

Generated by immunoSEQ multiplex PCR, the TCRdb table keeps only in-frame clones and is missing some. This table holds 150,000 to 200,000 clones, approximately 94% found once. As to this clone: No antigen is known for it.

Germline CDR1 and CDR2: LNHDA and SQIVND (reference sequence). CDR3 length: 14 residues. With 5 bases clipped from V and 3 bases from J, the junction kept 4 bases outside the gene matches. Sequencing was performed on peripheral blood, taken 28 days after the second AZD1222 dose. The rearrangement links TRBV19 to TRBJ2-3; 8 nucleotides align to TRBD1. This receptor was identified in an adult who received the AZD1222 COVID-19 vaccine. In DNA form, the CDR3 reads TGTGCCAGTAGTTTTGGACAGGGAACAGATACGCAGTATTTT. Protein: CASSFGQGTDTQYF. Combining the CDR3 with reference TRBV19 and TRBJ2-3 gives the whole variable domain DGGITQSPKYLFRKEGQNVTLSCEQNLNHDAMYWYRQDPGQGLRLIYYSQIVNDFQKGDIAEGYSVSREKKESFPLTVTSAQKNPTAFYLCASSFGQGTDTQYFGPGTRLTVL.